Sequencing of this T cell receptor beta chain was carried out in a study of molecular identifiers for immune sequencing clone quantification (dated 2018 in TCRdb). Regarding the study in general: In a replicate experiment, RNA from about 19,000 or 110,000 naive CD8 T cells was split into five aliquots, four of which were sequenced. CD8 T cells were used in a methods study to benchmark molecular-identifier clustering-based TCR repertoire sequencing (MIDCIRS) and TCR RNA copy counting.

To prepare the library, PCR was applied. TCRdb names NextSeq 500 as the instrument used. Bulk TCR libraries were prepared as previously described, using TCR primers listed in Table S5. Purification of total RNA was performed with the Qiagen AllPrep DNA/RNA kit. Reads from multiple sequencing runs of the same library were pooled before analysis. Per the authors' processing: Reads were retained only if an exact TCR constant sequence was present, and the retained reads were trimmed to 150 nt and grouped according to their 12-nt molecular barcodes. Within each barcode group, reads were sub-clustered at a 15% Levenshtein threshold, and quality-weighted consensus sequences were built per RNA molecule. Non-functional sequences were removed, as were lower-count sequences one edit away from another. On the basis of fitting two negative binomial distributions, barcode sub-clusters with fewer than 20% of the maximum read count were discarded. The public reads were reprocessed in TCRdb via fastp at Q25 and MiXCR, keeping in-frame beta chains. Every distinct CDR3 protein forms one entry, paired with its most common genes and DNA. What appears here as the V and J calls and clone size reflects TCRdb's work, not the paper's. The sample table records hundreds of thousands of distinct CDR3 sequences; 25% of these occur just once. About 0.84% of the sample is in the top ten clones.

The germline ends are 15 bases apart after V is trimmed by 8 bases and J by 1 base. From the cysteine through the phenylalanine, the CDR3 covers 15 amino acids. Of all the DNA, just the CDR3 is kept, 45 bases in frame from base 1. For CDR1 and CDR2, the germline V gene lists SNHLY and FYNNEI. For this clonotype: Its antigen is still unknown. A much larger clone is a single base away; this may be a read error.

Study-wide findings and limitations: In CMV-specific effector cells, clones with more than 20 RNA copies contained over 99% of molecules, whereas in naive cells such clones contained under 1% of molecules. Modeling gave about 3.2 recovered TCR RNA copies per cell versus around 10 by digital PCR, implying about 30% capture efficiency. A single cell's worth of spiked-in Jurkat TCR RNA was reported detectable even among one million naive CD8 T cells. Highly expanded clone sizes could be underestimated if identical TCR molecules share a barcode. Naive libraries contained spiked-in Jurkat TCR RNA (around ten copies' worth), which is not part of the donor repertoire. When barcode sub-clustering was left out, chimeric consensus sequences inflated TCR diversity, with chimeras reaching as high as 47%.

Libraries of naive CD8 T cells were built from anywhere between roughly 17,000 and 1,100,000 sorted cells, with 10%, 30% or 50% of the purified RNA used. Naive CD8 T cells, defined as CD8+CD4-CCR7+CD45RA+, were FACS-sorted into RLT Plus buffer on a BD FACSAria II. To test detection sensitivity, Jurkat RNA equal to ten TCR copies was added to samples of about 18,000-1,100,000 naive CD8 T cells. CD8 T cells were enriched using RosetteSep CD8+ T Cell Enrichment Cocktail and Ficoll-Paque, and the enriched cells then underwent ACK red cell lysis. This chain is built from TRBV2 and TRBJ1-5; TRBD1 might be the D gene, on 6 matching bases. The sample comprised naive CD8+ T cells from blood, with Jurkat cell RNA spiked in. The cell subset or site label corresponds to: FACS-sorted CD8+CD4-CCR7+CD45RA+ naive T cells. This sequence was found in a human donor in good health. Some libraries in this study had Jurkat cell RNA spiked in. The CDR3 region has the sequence CASEIGQRSNQPQHF. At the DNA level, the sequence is TGTGCCAGCGAAATCGGACAGAGAAGCAATCAGCCCCAGCATTTT.